Listed here are 18 T cell receptor beta chains from one sample, sequenced in a study of T cell repertoires in cytomegalovirus infection. TCRdb independently ran MiXCR on the reads; one entry per CDR3 protein. The sample shows tens of thousands of distinct CDR3 sequences, 25% to 40% of them seen only once. These receptors have no known antigen. Material: PBMCs, sequenced either directly or after in vitro stimulation (not recorded which). These receptors were taken from a human donor in good health (CMV status not recorded). Some clones in this sample may be carry-over from other donors' samples.

V usage is TRBV4-1 and J usage is TRBJ1-4; D perhaps matches TRBD1 (5 bases). V was trimmed by 4 bases and J by 10 bases, leaving 10 bases between them. Per the germline V gene, CDR1 is MGHRA and CDR2 is YSYEKL. This CDR3 is built from 12 residues. In nucleotides, the CDR3 is TGCGCCAGCAGCCCTACAGGTACAAAACTGTTTTTT. Translated, it gives CASSPTGTKLFF.

The chain is built from TRBV7-9 and TRBJ2-2; D not certain. V was trimmed by 5 bases and J by 5 bases, leaving 12 bases between them. CDR1 is SEHNR and CDR2 is FQNEAQ in the germline V gene (reference sequence). The CDR3 is 14 amino acids. In DNA, the CDR3 is TGTGCCAGCAGCCCCCCCACGCGGACCGGGGAGCTGTTTTTT. Translation gives CASSPPTRTGELFF.

With respect to this clonotype: The junction does not match germline at one end; this may be a read error. The rearrangement uses TRBV7-8 and TRBJ1-1; D is uncertain. Germline values: CDR1 SGHVS, CDR2 FQNEAQ. The CDR3 totals 14 residues. The CDR3 reads CASSFADSYTEDFF. As DNA, the CDR3 is TGTGCCAGCAGCTTCGCCGATTCTTACACTGAAGATTTCTTT.

There are many counts of this clonotype. The chain combines TRBV7-6 with TRBJ1-4, with D possibly matching TRBD1 (5 bases). Germline V gene sequence: CDR1 SGHVS, CDR2 FNYEAQ. The CDR3 loop spans 18 amino acids. V lost 1 base, J lost 8 bases, and 23 bases lay in between. CDR3 sequence: CASSLVPRAGFAGEKLFF. CDR3 nucleotides: TGTGCCAGCAGCTTAGTGCCACGCGCAGGGTTTGCGGGGGAAAAACTGTTTTTT.

The chain is built from TRBV15 and TRBJ2-1; D uncertain. Germline-derived CDR1 and CDR2 are LNHNV and YYDKDF (reference sequence). The V gene lost 4 bases and the J gene lost 7 bases, with 20 bases spanning the gap. CDR3 length equals 16 residues. CDR3 sequence: CATSTRTSYRGNEQFF. The DNA for the CDR3 is TGTGCCACCAGCACCAGGACCAGTTATCGTGGGAATGAGCAGTTCTTC.

This clonotype was picked up a small number of times. This chain connects TRBV2 to TRBJ2-3; 8 bases map to TRBD1. The CDR3 has 14 amino acids. V was pared by 10 bases and J by 3 bases, with 9 bases of the junction left unmatched. Germline CDR1 SNHLY, CDR2 FYNNEI. CDR3 amino acids: CATLPDRDTDTQYF. CDR3 bases: TGTGCCACCCTACCGGACAGGGATACAGATACGCAGTATTTT.

The J gene is TRBJ1-1, the V gene TRBV7-9; 8 nucleotides line up with TRBD1. Germline V gene data show CDR1 as SEHNR and CDR2 as FQNEAQ (reference sequence). With V trimmed by 6 bases and J by 6 bases, 6 bases remained unmatched. CDR3 size: 13 residues. CDR3 DNA sequence: TGTGCCAGCAGAAAACAGGGGGGAGCTGAAGCTTTCTTT. Translating it yields CASRKQGGAEAFF.

The chain uses TRBV28 and TRBJ2-1; 8 positions match TRBD2. Looked up from germline, CDR1 is MDHEN and CDR2 is SYDVKM. V lost 5 bases, J lost 3 bases, and 3 bases stayed unmatched. There are 14 residues in the CDR3. In DNA, the CDR3 is TGTGCCAGCAGTCTAAGCGGGGGCTACAATGAGCAGTTCTTC. As protein: CASSLSGGYNEQFF.

This clonotype was counted a few times. This chain joins TRBV27 and TRBJ1-1; D perhaps matches TRBD1 (5 bases). V lost 5 bases and J 3 bases, leaving 13 bases between the germline ends. This CDR3 is built from 14 residues. Per germline, CDR1 MNHEY and CDR2 SMNVEV (reference sequence). CDR3 sequence reads: CASSQLGADTEAFF. The CDR3 nucleotides read TGTGCCAGCAGTCAGCTAGGGGCTGACACTGAAGCTTTCTTT.

The chain joins TRBV6-6 to TRBJ2-2, with 7 bases matching TRBD1. The germline V gene has CDR1 MNHNY and CDR2 SVGAGI (reference sequence). The CDR3 is made up of 15 amino acids. The trim removed 2 bases at V and 4 bases at J, leaving 4 bases unmatched. The CDR3 DNA follows: TGTGCCAGCAGTTACAGGGGGCGAGGCACCGGGGAGCTGTTTTTT. Protein product: CASSYRGRGTGELFF.

This clonotype was counted a few times. This rearrangement joins TRBV19 to TRBJ1-5, with D possibly being TRBD1 (5 bases). From germline, CDR1 is LNHDA and CDR2 SQIVND (reference sequence). The CDR3 extends over 15 amino acids. V lost 4 bases to trimming and J lost 2 bases, with 12 bases between them. CDR3 region: CASSNPWGGNQPQHF. As DNA, the CDR3 is TGTGCCAGTAGTAACCCCTGGGGGGGCAATCAGCCCCAGCATTTT. Together with reference TRBV19 and TRBJ1-5, the CDR3 gives the full variable domain: DGGITQSPKYLFRKEGQNVTLSCEQNLNHDAMYWYRQDPGQGLRLIYYSQIVNDFQKGDIAEGYSVSREKKESFPLTVTSAQKNPTAFYLCASSNPWGGNQPQHFGDGTRLSIL.

This clonotype was picked up a small number of times. V gene TRBV6-6 combines with J gene TRBJ1-5, with D possibly matching TRBD1 (6 bases). Looked up from germline, CDR1 is MNHNY and CDR2 is SVGAGI (reference sequence). This CDR3 region has 13 residues. Trimming removed 3 bases at V and 6 bases at J, with 9 bases between. DNA of the CDR3: TGTGCCAGCAGTTATGGGACAACTCAGCCCCAGCATTTT. Amino acid sequence: CASSYGTTQPQHF.

V and J are TRBV18 and TRBJ2-7; D is ambiguous. This CDR3 has 14 amino acids. Trimming took 0 bases from V and 2 from J, leaving 8 bases between them. Germline values: CDR1 KGHSH, CDR2 LQKENI. The CDR3 bases are TGTGCCAGCTCACCACCGGGAACAGCCTACGAGCAGTACTTC. Translation: CASSPPGTAYEQYF.

The rearrangement links TRBV24-1 to TRBJ2-7; 12 bases match TRBD2. CDR1 KGHDR and CDR2 SFDVKD come from the germline V gene. After removal of 3 bases from V and 4 bases from J, the junction contained 6 bases not matched to a gene. This CDR3 is built from 16 residues. CDR3 region: CATSDPSGRARYEQYF. The CDR3 nucleotides read TGTGCCACCAGTGATCCTAGCGGGAGGGCAAGGTACGAGCAGTACTTC.

This clonotype was seen ten or more times. The rearrangement links TRBV10-3 to TRBJ2-7; D is uncertain. Germline CDR1 reads ENHRY; CDR2 reads SYGVKD. The CDR3 is made up of 13 amino acids. The V and J ends lost 2 bases and 2 bases respectively, with 7 bases between them. The CDR3 is CAISEPGTYEQYF. In DNA form, the CDR3 reads TGTGCCATCAGTGAGCCAGGTACCTACGAGCAGTACTTC.

The V gene is TRBV18, the J gene TRBJ2-2; D remains unclear. CDR3 length: 16 residues. Germline loops: CDR1 KGHSH, CDR2 LQKENI. V shed 5 bases and J shed 0 bases, with 13 bases lying between them. The chain's CDR3 is CASSFGRVSNTGELFF. CDR3 nucleotide sequence: TGTGCCAGCTCATTCGGGCGAGTTTCGAACACCGGGGAGCTGTTTTTT. Full variable domain (outside the CDR3, taken from reference TRBV18 and TRBJ2-2): NAGVMQNPRHLVRRRGQEARLRCSPMKGHSHVYWYRQLPEEGLKFMVYLQKENIIDESGMPKERFSAEFPKEGPSILRIQQVVRGDSAAYFCASSFGRVSNTGELFFGEGSRLTVL.

The gene calls are TRBV6-2 or TRBV6-3 and TRBJ2-3, with D hard to call. Per germline, CDR1 MNHEY and CDR2 SVGEGT. Trimming took 4 bases from V and 7 from J, leaving 27 bases between them. The CDR3 contains 18 residues. CDR3 sequence: CASSFLGPVPVGKYTQYF. DNA for the CDR3: TGTGCCAGCAGTTTCCTCGGTCCCGTTCCAGTCGGCAAGTATACGCAGTATTTT.

The V gene is TRBV5-4, the J gene TRBJ2-1; D is possibly TRBD1 (6 bases). Per the germline V gene, CDR1 is SGHNT and CDR2 is YYREEE (reference sequence). This CDR3 region has 13 residues. V lost 4 bases to trimming and J lost 10 bases, with 15 bases between them. DNA of the CDR3: TGTGCCAGCAGCCCTACAGGGACAAGGGAGCAGTTCTTC. It is translated as CASSPTGTREQFF.